The 31 T cell receptor beta chains below all came from one sample that was sequenced in a study of T-cell memory formation after mild COVID-19. TCRdb re-called the 5' RACE reads with MiXCR, one entry per CDR3 protein. The sample holds about 310,000 distinct CDR3 sequences, roughly a fifth seen once. What was sequenced was PBMCs or a T cell subset sorted from them (not recorded which). Receptors were obtained from a young man who had mild COVID-19 (a few samples of this study predate the infection). Cell type and time point are not known.

The gene calls are TRBV5-1 and TRBJ1-1, with D perhaps matching TRBD1 (5 bases). The germline V gene encodes CDR1 SGHRS and CDR2 YFSETQ. The CDR3 runs 13 residues. The V gene lost 4 bases and the J gene lost 6 bases, with 13 bases spanning the gap. The CDR3 bases are TGCGCCAGCAGCGGACGGGACGGCTCTGAAGCTTTCTTT. This encodes CASSGRDGSEAFF.

The chain recombines TRBV11-2 with TRBJ2-3; TRBD2 might be the D (6 bases). The CDR3 has 15 residues. The germline gives CDR1 SGHAT, CDR2 FQNNGV. Trimming cost V 5 bases and J 4 bases, with 16 bases left between them. The CDR3 coding sequence is TGTGCCAGCAGCGATAGCGTAGGCGGGGCAGATACGCAGTATTTT. The encoded protein is CASSDSVGGADTQYF.

This clonotype was seen a handful of times. The chain joins TRBV4-1 to TRBJ2-5, with unresolved D. This CDR3 is 13 amino acids long. Germline CDR1 reads MGHRA; CDR2 reads YSYEKL. V lost 1 base and J 4 bases, leaving 7 bases between the germline ends. The CDR3 loop is CASSQVLLETQYF. In nucleotides, the CDR3 is TGCGCCAGCAGCCAAGTACTGTTAGAGACCCAGTACTTC.

This clonotype was counted only a few times. This rearrangement joins TRBV7-8 to TRBJ2-2, with a possible D match to TRBD1 (6 bases). Germline assignment: CDR1 SGHVS and CDR2 FQNEAQ. The CDR3 runs 13 residues. The germline V and J ends were trimmed by 1 base and 9 bases, with 9 bases remaining between them. The CDR3 reads CASSLGGGRELFF. DNA of the CDR3: TGTGCCAGCAGCTTAGGAGGGGGAAGGGAGCTGTTTTTT.

This clonotype has a handful of counts. The chain combines TRBV6-2 or TRBV6-3 with TRBJ2-5, with D tentatively TRBD2 (5 bases). Trimming removed 0 bases at V and 3 bases at J, with 11 bases between. Germline CDR1 MNHEY, CDR2 SVGEGT. The CDR3 contains 15 residues. CDR3 sequence: CASSYSIAREETQYF. CDR3 DNA: TGTGCCAGCAGTTACTCGATAGCGAGGGAAGAGACCCAGTACTTC.

The chain carries TRBV7-2 and TRBJ2-2, with D possibly called TRBD1 or TRBD2 (5 bases each). This CDR3 has 14 residues. V was pared by 5 bases and J by 4 bases, with 11 bases between. CDR1 is SGHTA, CDR2 FQGNSA, per germline. The CDR3 reads CASSGTASTGELFF. Here the CDR3 DNA reads TGTGCCAGCAGCGGGACGGCCTCCACCGGGGAGCTGTTTTTT.

The chain carries TRBV10-3 and TRBJ1-3; weak D call: TRBD1 (5 bases). CDR1 is ENHRY, CDR2 SYGVKD, per germline. The germline V and J ends were trimmed by 6 bases and 0 bases, with 18 bases remaining between them. The CDR3 covers 17 residues. CDR3 nucleotide sequence: TGTGCCATCAGCCCCCGGGGCAGGTTGGCCTCTGGAAACACCATATATTTT. It translates to CAISPRGRLASGNTIYF.

The chain employs TRBV7-2 and TRBJ2-5, with 7 positions matching TRBD2. Germline loops: CDR1 SGHTA, CDR2 FQGNSA. The CDR3 has 13 amino acids. Trimming cost V 5 bases and J 5 bases; bases outside gene matches: 5. In DNA form, the CDR3 reads TGTGCCAGCAGCATCCTCGGGAGGGAGACCCAGTACTTC. This gives the protein CASSILGRETQYF.

This clonotype appeared a few times. This chain's CDR3 is CAISAAQGYEQYV. The CDR3 DNA sequence: TGTGCCATCAGTGCCGCTCAGGGCTACGAGCAGTACGTC. The gene calls are TRBV10-3 and TRBJ2-7, with TRBD1 as a possible D gene (5 bases). Trimming removed 4 bases at V and 3 bases at J, with 10 bases between. CDR3 size: 13 residues. Germline CDR1 and CDR2: ENHRY and SYGVKD.

The V and J genes are TRBV25-1 and TRBJ2-1; 16 positions agree with TRBD2. The V and J ends lost 3 bases and 1 base, in that order; junction bases with no gene match: 3. The length of the CDR3 is 18 residues. From germline, CDR1 is MGHDK and CDR2 SYGVNS. DNA for the CDR3: TGTGCCAGCAGTGACGGGACTAGCGGGGGGGGTTCCTACAATGAGCAGTTCTTC. Amino acid sequence: CASSDGTSGGGSYNEQFF.

This clonotype was observed a few times. The V and J genes are TRBV20-1 and TRBJ1-4; 9 nucleotides match TRBD1. The CDR3 covers 15 residues. The germline V gene encodes CDR1 DFQATT and CDR2 SNEGSKA (reference sequence). J gave up 8 bases and V 5 bases, and 12 bases lay outside the gene matches. The CDR3 is CSAPRNNRGPEKLFF. In nucleotides, the CDR3 is TGCAGTGCTCCCCGCAATAACAGGGGGCCCGAAAAACTGTTTTTT.

This clonotype was seen a handful of times. The chain has TRBV7-2 and TRBJ2-5; 14 nucleotides line up with TRBD2. The CDR3 spans 16 residues. Losses at the gene ends were 5 bases for V and 4 bases for J; bases not matched to a gene: 6. Germline CDR1 SGHTA, CDR2 FQGNSA. The CDR3 spells CASSLGTSGGVETQYF. The CDR3 nucleotides read TGTGCCAGCAGCCTCGGGACTAGCGGGGGTGTAGAGACCCAGTACTTC.

This clonotype has only a few counts. DNA for the CDR3: TGTGCCAGCAGTTGGGGTTTCGGCTACACCTTC. Translated: CASSWGFGYTF. This chain connects TRBV28 to TRBJ1-2; D not certain. The CDR3 loop spans 11 amino acids. V was cut by 4 bases and J by 8 bases, with 8 bases left in between. Germline CDR1 is MDHEN and CDR2 is SYDVKM.

The rearrangement joins TRBV9 to TRBJ1-1; D is perhaps TRBD1 (6 bases). Between the trimmed V and J ends, which lost 7 bases and 1 base, there was a span of 17 bases. Per the germline V gene, CDR1 is SGDLS and CDR2 is YYNGEE. The CDR3 has 15 amino acids. The CDR3 coding sequence is TGTGCCAGCGGGCGGCTAGGGGGGCAGAACACTGAAGCTTTCTTT. This codes for CASGRLGGQNTEAFF.

This clonotype was detected only a few times. The chain links TRBV7-9 to TRBJ1-6; no clear D gene. The CDR3 has 13 amino acids. Germline CDR1 reads SEHNR; CDR2 reads FQNEAQ (reference sequence). Trimming left V 1 base short and J 7 bases short, with 5 bases between. CDR3 region: CASSLDWNSPLHF. CDR3 bases: TGTGCCAGCAGCTTAGATTGGAATTCACCCCTCCACTTT.

The J gene is TRBJ2-5, the V gene TRBV5-1; D not certain. Germline V CDR1 and CDR2: SGHRS, YFSETQ. The V and J ends lost 0 bases and 3 bases respectively, with 9 bases between them. The CDR3 covers 14 residues. CDR3 sequence reads: CASSLVVMEETQYF. Written as DNA, the CDR3 is TGCGCCAGCAGCTTGGTTGTTATGGAAGAGACCCAGTACTTC.

This clonotype was seen only a few times. The chain couples TRBV25-1 to TRBJ2-1; possible D gene TRBD1, 7 bases. This CDR3 comprises 16 residues. Germline values: CDR1 MGHDK, CDR2 SYGVNS. V lost 5 bases, J lost 10 bases, and 24 bases lay in between. CDR3 sequence (DNA): TGTGCCAGCAGTCCCCCCCCCAGGGGGGTTAACGGGGAGCAGTTCTTC. The encoded protein is CASSPPPRGVNGEQFF.

Points on this clonotype: Relative to the germline gene, one junction end is altered; a read error may explain this. The chain employs TRBV20-1 and TRBJ2-5; no reliable D call. The germline V gene has CDR1 DFQATT and CDR2 SNEGSKA (reference sequence). The CDR3 is 11 amino acids. In DNA form, the CDR3 reads TGCAGTGCTAGAGGCGTAAACGTTCAAGTCTTC. Protein: CSARGVNVQVF.

This chain uses TRBV3-1 with TRBJ2-7; TRBD1 agrees at 7 bases. The length of the CDR3 is 14 residues. CDR1 and CDR2 (germline): LGHDT, YNNKEL (reference sequence). The ends lost 4 bases at V and 4 bases at J; junction bases unmatched: 7. CDR3 sequence: CASSPPGQLYEQYF. CDR3 bases: TGTGCCAGCAGCCCACCGGGACAGCTTTACGAGCAGTACTTC.

The chain uses TRBV29-1 and TRBJ1-2, with 10 nucleotides matching TRBD1. There are 12 residues in the CDR3. The germline V gene has CDR1 SQVTM and CDR2 ANQGSEA. The V gene end was trimmed by 7 bases and the J gene end by 4 bases; junction bases not matched to a gene: 3. The CDR3 nucleotides read TGCAGCGCAGGGGACAGGGGCTATGGCTACACCTTC. It encodes CSAGDRGYGYTF.

This clonotype was counted at least ten times. The chain carries TRBV5-1 and TRBJ2-2; 13 bases are shared with TRBD2. Germline assignment: CDR1 SGHRS and CDR2 YFSETQ. This CDR3 spans 16 amino acids. The V and J ends lost 3 bases and 7 bases, in that order; junction bases with no gene match: 6. The CDR3 region is CASSSGTSGDVGELFF. The CDR3 region has the DNA TGCGCCAGCAGCTCCGGGACTAGCGGGGATGTCGGGGAGCTGTTTTTT.

CDR3 in amino acids: CASYSGKETQYF. Here the CDR3 DNA reads TGTGCCAGCTATAGCGGTAAAGAGACCCAGTACTTC. V usage is TRBV6-2 or TRBV6-3 and J usage is TRBJ2-5, with D possibly being TRBD2 (6 bases). Per germline, CDR1 MNHEY and CDR2 SVGEGT. The length of the CDR3 is 12 residues. V dropped 8 bases and J dropped 3 bases, with 10 bases sitting between them.

The V call is TRBV7-9, the J call TRBJ2-7; 8 bases line up with TRBD2. Germline loops: CDR1 SEHNR, CDR2 FQNEAQ (reference sequence). After removal of 1 base from V and 6 bases from J, the junction contained 11 bases not matched to a gene. The CDR3 runs 16 residues. DNA of the CDR3: TGTGCCAGCAGCTTAGACCTGCTACTAGCGGTGCGCGAGCAGTACTTC. Residues: CASSLDLLLAVREQYF.

The gene calls are TRBV7-6 and TRBJ1-3; the D is unclear. Germline CDR1 and CDR2: SGHVS and FNYEAQ. The CDR3 runs to 14 residues. The V gene lost 5 bases and the J gene lost 0 bases, with 8 bases spanning the gap. CDR3 in amino acids: CASSPDPSGNTIYF. In DNA, the CDR3 is TGTGCCAGCAGCCCGGACCCCTCTGGAAACACCATATATTTT.

This clonotype was recorded a few times. This chain uses TRBV15 with TRBJ2-5, with D maybe TRBD2 (5 bases). Germline lookup yields CDR1 LNHNV and CDR2 YYDKDF (reference sequence). The length of the CDR3 is 14 residues. With 0 bases removed from V and 5 bases from J, the gap between germline ends came to 10 bases. The CDR3 nucleotides read TGTGCCACCAGCAGAGATGAGGGCCTGGAGACCCAGTACTTC. Translating gives CATSRDEGLETQYF.

This clonotype was detected a few times. J is TRBJ1-1 and V is TRBV28; the D gene is possibly TRBD1 (5 bases). Germline-derived CDR1 and CDR2 are MDHEN and SYDVKM. V lost 8 bases, J lost 7 bases, and 23 bases lay in between. The length of the CDR3 is 15 residues. CDR3 protein: CASGPGTDTKDEAFF. The CDR3 coding sequence is TGTGCCAGCGGGCCCGGGACCGACACAAAGGATGAAGCTTTCTTT. Drawing the rest from reference TRBV28 and TRBJ1-1, the complete variable domain is DVKVTQSSRYLVKRTGEKVFLECVQDMDHENMFWYRQDPGLGLRLIYFSYDVKMKEKGDIPEGYSVSREKKERFSLILESASTNQTSMYLCASGPGTDTKDEAFFGQGTRLTVV.

The V and J genes are TRBV6-6 and TRBJ2-7; the match to TRBD1 covers 7 bases. The germline gives CDR1 MNHNY, CDR2 SVGAGI (reference sequence). Losses at the gene ends were 4 bases for V and 2 bases for J; bases not matched to a gene: 5. This CDR3 is built from 14 residues. Written as DNA, the CDR3 is TGTGCCAGCAGTTGGCCGGGACAGCCCTACGAGCAGTACTTC. Translating it yields CASSWPGQPYEQYF.

This rearrangement joins TRBV28 to TRBJ2-4; D not resolved. CDR1 MDHEN and CDR2 SYDVKM come from the germline V gene. V shed 7 bases and J shed 6 bases, with 10 bases lying between them. The CDR3 is 12 residues long. The CDR3 nucleotides are TGTGCCAGCAACCAGGCCCCAAACATTCAGTACTTC. Translation: CASNQAPNIQYF.

This clonotype has more than one count but fewer than ten. The chain is built from TRBV4-2 and TRBJ2-7; tentatively, D is TRBD2 (5 bases). The CDR3 runs 14 residues. The germline V and J ends were trimmed by 2 bases and 7 bases, with 15 bases remaining between them. Germline V gene data show CDR1 as LGHNA and CDR2 as YNFKEQ. The CDR3 here is CASSQWKNSGEQYV. The CDR3 DNA follows: TGTGCCAGCAGCCAATGGAAAAACTCGGGGGAGCAGTACGTC.

The CDR3 loop reads CASSDWDPNTGELFF. Here the CDR3 DNA reads TGTGCCAGCAGTGACTGGGATCCGAACACCGGGGAGCTGTTTTTT. V gene TRBV6-1 combines with J gene TRBJ2-2; D gene ambiguous. Germline CDR1 reads MNHNS; CDR2 reads SASEGT. With 3 bases removed from V and 0 bases from J, the gap between germline ends came to 8 bases. The CDR3 consists of 15 residues.

This clonotype was detected a few times. The chain recombines TRBV7-2 with TRBJ1-2; the D gene is possibly TRBD1 (5 bases). The ends were cut back, 5 bases at V and 4 bases at J, with 20 bases in the middle. This CDR3 has 16 residues. Germline V gene sequence: CDR1 SGHTA, CDR2 FQGNSA. CDR3: CASSPKGRQLGYGYTF. The CDR3 DNA sequence: TGTGCCAGCAGCCCAAAGGGGAGACAGTTGGGCTATGGCTACACCTTC. The variable domain in full, with the rest retrieved from reference TRBV7-2 and TRBJ1-2, is GAGVSQSPSNKVTEKGKDVELRCDPISGHTALYWYRQSLGQGLEFLIYFQGNSAPDKSGLPSDRFSAERTGGSVSTLTIQRTQQEDSAVYLCASSPKGRQLGYGYTFGSGTRLTVV.